Presented here are 20 T cell receptor beta chains from one specimen sequenced in a study of HIV-infected patients and healthy controls. Alpha and beta constant-region primers primed reverse transcription of approximately 460 ng RNA. Separate chain-specific third strand synthesis with multiplexing indices produced the alpha and beta libraries. TCRdb reprocessed the 5' RACE reads via MiXCR and lists one record per CDR3 protein. The table lists 15,000 to 20,000 distinct CDR3 sequences, almost 9% of them singletons. Whole blood was used without fractionation, so all unsorted peripheral T cells were included. Sequencing used blood. Receptors originate from an adult in good health.

This clonotype was seen many times. The chain carries TRBV6-5 and TRBJ1-5; possible D gene TRBD1, 5 bases. Germline V lookup: CDR1 MNHEY, CDR2 SVGAGI. Trimming took off 4 bases at V and 2 bases at J, with 15 bases between the two ends. The CDR3 spans 16 residues. The CDR3 here is CASSSGFRDGNQPQHF. In DNA form, the CDR3 reads TGTGCCAGCAGTTCTGGTTTCCGGGACGGCAATCAGCCCCAGCATTTT.

This clonotype was seen many times. The V gene is TRBV10-3, the J gene TRBJ2-6; D is unresolved. The germline V gene encodes CDR1 ENHRY and CDR2 SYGVKD. The CDR3 is 14 amino acids. V lost 10 bases and J lost 0, with 10 bases in between. The CDR3 DNA reads TGTGCCACGCTCCGAGTCTCTGGGGCCAACGTCCTGACTTTC. This translates into CATLRVSGANVLTF.

This clonotype is judged medium-sized. The V gene is TRBV6-5, the J gene TRBJ2-4; 8 positions match TRBD1. This CDR3 comprises 15 residues. J gave up 10 bases and V 0 bases, and 8 bases lay outside the gene matches. Germline V gene lookup returns CDR1 MNHEY and CDR2 SVGAGI. CDR3 amino acids: CASSYSDRGAGIQYF. The CDR3 DNA is TGTGCCAGCAGTTACTCTGACAGGGGCGCAGGGATTCAGTACTTC.

The genes are TRBV19 and TRBJ1-2; D is unresolved. The V end was cut by 6 bases, the J end by 7 bases, with 18 bases between. Germline V CDR1 and CDR2: LNHDA, SQIVND (reference sequence). The CDR3 extends over 14 amino acids. This chain's CDR3 is CASRNLPGKGGYTF. The CDR3 DNA sequence: TGTGCCAGTAGGAACCTACCCGGTAAGGGTGGCTACACCTTC.

The rearrangement links TRBV12-3 or TRBV12-4 to TRBJ2-1; 8 nucleotides match TRBD1. V was clipped by 6 bases and J by 6 bases; unmatched bases: 10. The CDR3 contains 15 residues. The CDR3 loop reads CASRRGGTGGNEQFF. The DNA for the CDR3 is TGTGCCAGCAGGCGGGGCGGAACAGGGGGCAATGAGCAGTTCTTC.

This clonotype was seen more than once but under ten times. The chain combines TRBV28 with TRBJ2-7; D is undetermined. This CDR3 is 13 amino acids long. In germline, CDR1 is MDHEN, CDR2 SYDVKM. Trimming cost V 7 bases and J 4 bases, with 14 bases left between them. CDR3 amino acids: CASKIGPSYEQYF. Written as DNA, the CDR3 is TGTGCCAGCAAAATAGGGCCCTCTTACGAGCAGTACTTC.

This clonotype was seen at least ten times. The J gene is TRBJ2-6, the V gene TRBV7-2; D gene uncertain. The V end lost 8 bases, the J end lost 0 bases, and 14 bases lay between the germline ends. Germline lookup yields CDR1 SGHTA and CDR2 FQGNSA. This CDR3 has 16 amino acids. CDR3 protein: CASGTRVRSGANVLTF. The CDR3, as DNA: TGTGCCAGCGGAACGCGTGTGCGCTCTGGGGCCAACGTCCTGACTTTC.

This clonotype was observed at least ten times. The chain employs TRBV4-2 and TRBJ2-6; 11 bases fit TRBD1. The CDR3 has 19 amino acids. Looked up from germline, CDR1 is LGHNA and CDR2 is YNFKEQ. V lost 3 bases to trimming and J lost 0 bases; unmatched junction nucleotides: 7. The CDR3 region is CASSHRIGTGGSGANVLTF. CDR3 nucleotide sequence: TGTGCCAGCAGCCATCGGATCGGGACAGGGGGCTCTGGGGCCAACGTCCTGACTTTC.

By share of the sample, this clonotype is medium-sized (0.01 to 0.1%). This chain joins TRBV29-1 and TRBJ2-1; D call uncertain. Germline V gene data show CDR1 as SQVTM and CDR2 as ANQGSEA. CDR3 length: 12 residues. Trimming removed 3 bases at V and 7 bases at J, with 10 bases between. The CDR3 reads CSVELVGNEQFF. Here the CDR3 DNA reads TGCAGCGTTGAGTTAGTTGGTAATGAGCAGTTCTTC.

This clonotype has ten or more counts. The rearrangement uses TRBV7-8 and TRBJ2-3, with 12 bases identical to TRBD2. The J segment lost 2 bases and the V segment lost 1 base, leaving 7 bases of the junction unmatched. The CDR3 loop spans 18 amino acids. Looked up from germline, CDR1 is SGHVS and CDR2 is FQNEAQ. The chain's CDR3 is CASSLVILAGGVTDTQYF. The CDR3 bases are TGTGCCAGCAGCTTAGTGATTCTAGCGGGGGGGGTCACAGATACGCAGTATTTT.

This clonotype showed up many times. Here the CDR3 reads CASSKGGQGYNYGYTF. The CDR3 region has the DNA TGTGCCAGCAGTAAGGGGGGGCAGGGGTATAACTATGGCTACACCTTC. This chain connects TRBV25-1 to TRBJ1-2; D is perhaps TRBD1 (6 bases). The CDR3 sequence is 16 residues long. The V end lost 5 bases, the J end lost 1 base, and 17 bases lay between the germline ends. CDR1 is MGHDK and CDR2 is SYGVNS in the germline V gene.

Many counts were recorded for this clonotype. The rearrangement uses TRBV18 and TRBJ2-6, with unresolved D. Trimming took 6 bases from V and 3 from J, leaving 12 bases between them. The CDR3 runs to 15 residues. Germline V gene lookup returns CDR1 KGHSH and CDR2 LQKENI. CDR3 nucleotides: TGTGCCAGCTCCTCCGGGTTGAGTGGGGCCAACGTCCTGACTTTC. Encoded protein: CASSSGLSGANVLTF.

This clonotype showed up many times. The chain carries TRBV12-3 or TRBV12-4 and TRBJ1-1; D is unclear. V gave up 5 bases and J gave up 8 bases, with 18 bases separating them. The CDR3 has 14 residues. The CDR3 DNA reads as TGTGCCAGCAGTCCCGTAGGCACCTATCTCGAAGCTTTCTTT. This sequence encodes CASSPVGTYLEAFF.

A note on this clonotype: A much more abundant neighbour one base away suggests this may be a read error. The V and J genes are TRBV12-3 or TRBV12-4 and TRBJ1-1; the D is unclear. This CDR3 contains 14 residues. V lost 2 bases, J lost 0 bases, and 7 bases lay in between. The CDR3 DNA is TGTGCCAGCAGTTTATGGACGGTGAACACTGAAGCTTTCTTT. It codes for CASSLWTVNTEAFF.

This clonotype came up many times. The rearrangement uses TRBV20-1 and TRBJ2-5, with unresolved D. The CDR3 has 14 residues. Germline V gene sequence: CDR1 DFQATT, CDR2 SNEGSKA (reference sequence). V was trimmed by 1 base and J by 2 bases, leaving 11 bases between them. CDR3: CSARGRTDQETQYF. In DNA, the CDR3 is TGCAGTGCTAGAGGGCGGACCGATCAAGAGACCCAGTACTTC.

This clonotype was seen repeatedly, ten times or more. The chain has TRBV27 and TRBJ2-1; D remains unclear. Germline V lookup: CDR1 MNHEY, CDR2 SMNVEV (reference sequence). Trimming cost V 4 bases and J 2 bases, with 12 bases left between them. The CDR3 covers 15 residues. The CDR3 DNA follows: TGTGCCAGCAGTTCTCCGGGCTCCCCCTACAATGAGCAGTTCTTC. Protein sequence: CASSSPGSPYNEQFF.

This clonotype is termed medium-sized. The J gene is TRBJ2-7, the V gene TRBV28, with D uncertain. Germline assignment: CDR1 MDHEN and CDR2 SYDVKM. The length of the CDR3 is 14 residues. Trimming cost V 4 bases and J 5 bases, with 15 bases left between them. This chain's CDR3 is CASSSSGPLNEQYF. Written as DNA, the CDR3 is TGTGCCAGCAGTTCCTCCGGACCCTTGAACGAGCAGTACTTC.

In this sample, this clonotype turned up a few times. The CDR3: CASSLSQSTDTQYF. In DNA form, the CDR3 reads TGTGCCAGCAGTTTGTCGCAAAGCACAGATACGCAGTATTTT. J is TRBJ2-3 and V is TRBV6-5; the D is unclear. This CDR3 spans 14 amino acids. Germline lookup yields CDR1 MNHEY and CDR2 SVGAGI. Deletions cut 4 bases from V and 0 bases from J, with 8 bases between.

This clonotype was detected many times. The J gene is TRBJ1-6, the V gene TRBV20-1; 7 bases are a match to TRBD1. CDR3 length equals 13 residues. The J segment lost 7 bases and the V segment lost 4 bases, leaving 4 bases of the junction unmatched. Per the germline V gene, CDR1 is DFQATT and CDR2 is SNEGSKA (reference sequence). In DNA, the CDR3 is TGCAGTGCTAACAGGGGTTTAAATTCACCCCTCCACTTT. This sequence encodes CSANRGLNSPLHF.

This clonotype occurred many times. The J gene is TRBJ1-1, the V gene TRBV6-2 or TRBV6-3; D ambiguous. V dropped 4 bases and J dropped 6 bases, with 15 bases sitting between them. The CDR3 extends over 14 amino acids. Germline CDR1 MNHEY, CDR2 SVGEGT. CDR3 sequence: CASSFGLSSSEAFF. In DNA, the CDR3 is TGTGCCAGCAGTTTCGGACTCTCTTCTTCTGAAGCTTTCTTT.